This record looks at one TCR beta chain sequence and its context. What it binds is unknown. Unique molecular identifiers were incorporated when the TCRbeta library was constructed. In TCRdb, the PCR reads were re-called with MiXCR into one record per CDR3 protein. Among nearly 350,000 distinct CDR3 sequences listed, around 15% were seen once. The V and J ends lost 4 bases and 5 bases respectively, with 10 bases between them. The V gene's germline CDR1 is LGHNA and CDR2 YSLEER. This CDR3 spans 13 amino acids. This entry is derived from a study of T-cell reconstitution after alpha-beta-depleted transplantation in children. Broader study findings: Expanded clones from the graft, numbering several hundred, reportedly supplied alpha-beta T cells about two months after transplant. Fresh T-cell production supplied most of the T-cell counts and diversity seen one year after transplant.

The gene calls are TRBV4-3 and TRBJ2-3; weak D call: TRBD2 (5 bases). The input for sequencing was PBMCs, mostly from graft donor cells, taken 360 days after TCRalphabeta/CD19-depleted stem cell transplant. This clonotype originated in a male patient aged 2-15 years who had a stem cell transplant for acute lymphoblastic leukemia, so the T cells may come from the graft donor. The CDR3 loop reads CASSPRGRDTQYF. The CDR3 DNA is TGCGCCAGCAGCCCCCGAGGGCGAGATACGCAGTATTTT.